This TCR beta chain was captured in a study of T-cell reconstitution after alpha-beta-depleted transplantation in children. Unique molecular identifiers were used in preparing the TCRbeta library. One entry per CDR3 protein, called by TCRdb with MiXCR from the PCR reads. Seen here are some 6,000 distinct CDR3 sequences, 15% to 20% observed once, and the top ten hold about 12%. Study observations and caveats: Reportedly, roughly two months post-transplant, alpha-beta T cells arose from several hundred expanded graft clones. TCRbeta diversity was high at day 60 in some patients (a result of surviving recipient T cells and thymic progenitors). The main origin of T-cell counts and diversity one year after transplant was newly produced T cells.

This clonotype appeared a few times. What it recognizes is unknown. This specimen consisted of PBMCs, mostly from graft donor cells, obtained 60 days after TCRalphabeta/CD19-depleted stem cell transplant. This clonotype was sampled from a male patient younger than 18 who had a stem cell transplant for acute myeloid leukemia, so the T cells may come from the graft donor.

CDR3 coding DNA: TGCGCCAGCAGCGAAGTTCCGGGACTAGCGGGATCCCCCCTCGAGCAGTACTTC. This sequence encodes CASSEVPGLAGSPLEQYF. The rearrangement links TRBV4-1 to TRBJ2-7; 13 positions agree with TRBD2. The CDR3 is made up of 18 amino acids. Germline V gives CDR1 MGHRA, CDR2 YSYEKL. V shed 5 bases and J 6 bases; nucleotides not matched to a gene: 16.